Shown below are 30 T cell receptor beta chains from a single sample sequenced in a study of T cells in Graves' hyperthyroidism and ophthalmopathy. TCR beta CDR3 regions were amplified from RNA. A first-round RT-PCR of the TCR CDR3 used the HTBI primer set. MiXCR, run by TCRdb on the multiplex PCR reads, gives a single entry per CDR3 protein. The data contain about 700,000 distinct CDR3 sequences, approximately 42% of them singletons. The sample consisted of peripheral blood or thyroid tissue (not recorded which). Source of these receptors: an adult man with Graves' disease, either hyperthyroidism or ophthalmopathy (not recorded which).

This sequence joins TRBV6-5 and TRBJ2-7, with 8 positions matching TRBD2. CDR1 is MNHEY and CDR2 is SVGAGI in the germline V gene. This CDR3 has 14 amino acids. The V and J ends lost 6 bases and 1 base, in that order; junction bases with no gene match: 5. The CDR3 region has the DNA TGTGCCAGCAGCACCGGGAGGGGGTCCTACGAGCAGTACTTC. Its protein product is CASSTGRGSYEQYF.

V gene TRBV7-6 combines with J gene TRBJ2-7, with 8 positions matching TRBD1. The CDR3 is 14 residues long. V lost 2 bases and J lost 3; bases outside the gene matches: 3. In germline, CDR1 is SGHVS, CDR2 FNYEAQ. The chain's CDR3 is CASSLQQGDYEQYF. The CDR3 nucleotides are TGTGCCAGCAGCTTACAACAGGGGGACTACGAGCAGTACTTC.

A few counts support this clonotype. The V and J genes are TRBV14 and TRBJ2-7, with a possible D match to TRBD1 (6 bases). CDR3 length: 14 residues. V was shortened by 3 bases and J by 2 bases, with 11 bases between the two germline ends. CDR1 and CDR2 (germline): SGHDN, FVKESK. In nucleotides, the CDR3 is TGTGCCAGCAGCCATAGGGACAACCCCTACGAGCAGTACTTC. As protein: CASSHRDNPYEQYF.

The V and J genes are TRBV2 and TRBJ1-6, with D uncertain. There are 15 residues in the CDR3. Looked up from germline, CDR1 is SNHLY and CDR2 is FYNNEI. With 6 bases removed from V and 9 bases from J, the gap between germline ends came to 18 bases. CDR3 bases: TGTGCCAGCAGCCAAGGCGGGGTTCTCGGTTCACCCCTCCACTTT. This encodes CASSQGGVLGSPLHF.

The chain is built from TRBV15 and TRBJ1-2; D is unresolved. Germline values: CDR1 LNHNV, CDR2 YYDKDF (reference sequence). V was shortened by 3 bases and J by 0 bases, with 5 bases between the two germline ends. This CDR3 region has 13 residues. CDR3 in amino acids: CATSSPPNYGYTF. CDR3 nucleotide sequence: TGTGCCACCAGCAGTCCGCCTAACTATGGCTACACCTTC.

The chain has TRBV5-1 and TRBJ2-7, with 7 bases aligning to TRBD1. V lost 1 base to trimming and J lost 2 bases; unmatched junction nucleotides: 3. This CDR3 region has 14 residues. CDR1 and CDR2 (germline): SGHRS, YFSETQ. CDR3 sequence (DNA): TGCGCCAGCAGCTTGCAAGGGACAGCCTACGAGCAGTACTTC. This sequence encodes CASSLQGTAYEQYF.

The CDR3 DNA reads as TGCAGTGCCAGCAGCTACGGGACAGGGTATTCCTACGAGCAGTACTTC. Its protein product is CSASSYGTGYSYEQYF. The V call is TRBV20-1, the J call TRBJ2-7, with 9 positions matching TRBD1. The ends lost 6 bases at V and 1 base at J; junction bases unmatched: 13. The CDR3 sequence is 16 residues long. The germline V gene has CDR1 DFQATT and CDR2 SNEGSKA (reference sequence).

This clonotype was counted a few times. This rearrangement joins TRBV19 to TRBJ2-5, with 7 bases that match TRBD1. With V trimmed by 6 bases and J by 4 bases, 8 bases remained unmatched. The CDR3 is made up of 14 amino acids. CDR1 and CDR2 from the germline V gene are LNHDA and SQIVND (reference sequence). CDR3 DNA sequence: TGTGCCAGTAGCTTACAGGGGCCCCCAGAGACCCAGTACTTC. The encoded protein is CASSLQGPPETQYF.

The chain joins TRBV5-1 to TRBJ1-2; D call uncertain. The CDR3 covers 13 residues. V lost 4 bases and J 4 bases, leaving 11 bases between the germline ends. Germline loops: CDR1 SGHRS, CDR2 YFSETQ. The CDR3 region is CASSTTSSYGYTF. CDR3 sequence (DNA): TGCGCCAGCAGCACGACAAGTTCCTATGGCTACACCTTC.

A note on this clonotype: With a much larger clone just one base away, this may be a read error. Lacking the conserved final phenylalanine or tryptophan, this CDR3 likely reflects a read error. The chain employs TRBV10-2 and TRBJ1-1; no definite D call. The ends were cut back, 8 bases at V and 6 bases at J, with 10 bases in the middle. CDR1 and CDR2 (germline): WSHSY, SAAADI. The CDR3 totals 11 residues. The CDR3, as DNA: TGCGCCAGCGGGCCAAGGGCTGAAGCTTTCCTT. It translates to CASGPRAEAFL.

Points on this clonotype: One base away lies a much larger clone, so this may be a sequencing read error. The chain uses TRBV7-2 and TRBJ2-7, with D tentatively TRBD1 or TRBD2 (6 bases each). Germline CDR1 SGHTA, CDR2 FQGNSA. Trimming left V 6 bases short and J 6 bases short, with 15 bases between. The CDR3 loop spans 13 amino acids. In DNA, the CDR3 is TGTGCCAGCAGTAGCGACGGGGGCCGCGAGCAGTACTTC. Translating it yields CASSSDGGREQYF. Full variable domain (rest looked up from reference TRBV7-2 and TRBJ2-7): GAGVSQSPSNKVTEKGKDVELRCDPISGHTALYWYRQSLGQGLEFLIYFQGNSAPDKSGLPSDRFSAERTGGSVSTLTIQRTQQEDSAVYLCASSSDGGREQYFGPGTRLTVT.

This clonotype was picked up many times. CDR3 sequence reads: CASSLNRDQPQHF. The CDR3 coding sequence is TGTGCCAGCAGCCTCAACAGGGATCAGCCCCAGCATTTT. The chain combines TRBV7-9 with TRBJ1-5; TRBD1 might be the D (6 bases). This CDR3 region has 13 residues. The V end lost 5 bases, the J end lost 5 bases, and 10 bases lay between the germline ends. Germline CDR1 SEHNR, CDR2 FQNEAQ (reference sequence).

This chain uses TRBV5-1 with TRBJ1-1; 9 nucleotides align to TRBD1. CDR1 SGHRS and CDR2 YFSETQ come from the germline V gene. V was clipped by 4 bases and J by 1 base; unmatched bases: 8. The CDR3 extends over 16 amino acids. CDR3 coding DNA: TGCGCCAGCAGCGCTATTTGGGACAGGGCGAACACTGAAGCTTTCTTT. This sequence encodes CASSAIWDRANTEAFF. Full variable domain (remainder filled in from reference TRBV5-1 and TRBJ1-1): KAGVTQTPRYLIKTRGQQVTLSCSPISGHRSVSWYQQTPGQGLQFLFEYFSETQRNKGNFPGRFSGRQFSNSRSEMNVSTLELGDSALYLCASSAIWDRANTEAFFGQGTRLTVV.

This clonotype has at least ten counts. This chain uses TRBV11-2 with TRBJ2-5; TRBD1 is a possible D gene (7 bases). From germline, CDR1 is SGHAT and CDR2 FQNNGV. CDR3 size: 14 residues. V was shortened by 6 bases and J by 5 bases, with 16 bases between the two germline ends. This CDR3 reads CASSTGDRVETQYF. CDR3 sequence (DNA): TGTGCCAGCAGTACGGGGGACAGAGTTGAGACCCAGTACTTC.

This clonotype occurred once. The chain carries TRBV15 and TRBJ1-4; D is unclear. From germline, CDR1 is LNHNV and CDR2 YYDKDF (reference sequence). Trimming removed 3 bases at V and 1 base at J, with 12 bases between. This CDR3 is 16 amino acids long. The CDR3 DNA sequence: TGTGCCACCAGCAGGATCCAGGTCCTAACTAATGAAAAACTGTTTTTT. This gives the protein CATSRIQVLTNEKLFF.

The table lists this clonotype with a count of one. V and J are TRBV6-1 and TRBJ2-5; D might be TRBD1 (7 bases). V was pared by 4 bases and J by 9 bases, with 24 bases between. The CDR3 is 16 residues long. Germline V CDR1 and CDR2: MNHNS, SASEGT. Here the CDR3 reads CASSGTRGSPRGAQYF. The CDR3 region has the DNA TGTGCCAGCAGTGGGACGAGGGGGTCCCCCAGGGGGGCCCAGTACTTC.

This chain connects TRBV29-1 to TRBJ1-4; D is unclear. Germline CDR1 and CDR2: SQVTM and ANQGSEA. Trimming pared 3 bases from V and 5 bases from J, leaving 4 bases between. There are 11 residues in the CDR3. Here the CDR3 reads CSVDRNEKLFF. CDR3 sequence (DNA): TGCAGCGTTGACAGGAATGAAAAACTGTTTTTT.

This chain uses TRBV7-2 with TRBJ2-7; D gene ambiguous. This CDR3 comprises 13 residues. The germline CDR1 and CDR2 sequences are SGHTA and FQGNSA. The V end was cut by 1 base, the J end by 6 bases, with 10 bases between. CDR3 loop: CASSLGTRGEQYF. CDR3 nucleotides: TGTGCCAGCAGCTTAGGTACTCGCGGCGAGCAGTACTTC.

This clonotype appeared once. The chain couples TRBV12-3 or TRBV12-4 to TRBJ1-2; D gene ambiguous. This CDR3 has 13 residues. Between the trimmed V and J ends, which lost 11 bases and 7 bases, there was a span of 20 bases. The CDR3 loop reads CAGTFGPTGGYTF. The CDR3 bases are TGTGCCGGCACCTTCGGCCCCACGGGTGGCTACACCTTC.

A word on this clonotype: A much bigger clone sits one base away, suggesting this may be a read error. This chain links TRBV20-1 with TRBJ1-1, with D hard to call. Trimming removed 3 bases from V and 4 bases from J, with 9 bases in between. From germline, CDR1 is DFQATT and CDR2 SNEGSKA (reference sequence). The CDR3 runs 12 residues. The CDR3 sequence is CSASKGSTEAFF. The CDR3, as DNA: TGCAGTGCTAGTAAGGGAAGCACTGAAGCTTTCTTT.

This clonotype was counted a few times. The genes are TRBV14 and TRBJ1-6; D is uncertain. CDR1 is SGHDN and CDR2 is FVKESK in the germline V gene. The CDR3 runs 14 residues. The V gene lost 3 bases and the J gene lost 7 bases, with 10 bases spanning the gap. In nucleotides, the CDR3 is TGTGCCAGCAGCCACCCCACCGCGAATTCACCCCTCCACTTT. Translated, it gives CASSHPTANSPLHF.

With respect to this clonotype: A much larger clone differs by one base, so this may be a read error. The chain has TRBV2 and TRBJ1-5; D might be TRBD1 (5 bases). The V gene lost 3 bases and the J gene lost 1 base, with 13 bases spanning the gap. Germline CDR1 reads SNHLY; CDR2 reads FYNNEI. CDR3 length: 16 residues. The CDR3, as DNA: TGTGCCAGCAGTGATTTAGTCGGGGGGAGCAATCAGCCCCAGCATTTT. This sequence encodes CASSDLVGGSNQPQHF.

The chain carries TRBV7-3 and TRBJ1-2; D gene ambiguous. Trimming removed 11 bases from V and 7 bases from J, with 17 bases in between. Germline V gene sequence: CDR1 SGHTA, CDR2 FQGTGA. The CDR3 is 12 amino acids. The CDR3 sequence: CAWSQGRSGYTF. CDR3 nucleotide sequence: TGTGCCTGGAGTCAAGGGAGGTCTGGCTACACCTTC.

The sample holds many counts of this clonotype. The chain links TRBV9 to TRBJ1-1; D not resolved. Per germline, CDR1 SGDLS and CDR2 YYNGEE. Deletions cut 0 bases from V and 0 bases from J, with 6 bases between. This CDR3 comprises 14 residues. Here the CDR3 reads CASSVDPVNTEAFF. The CDR3 DNA follows: TGTGCCAGCAGCGTAGATCCGGTGAACACTGAAGCTTTCTTT.

This clonotype was counted at least ten times. As DNA, the CDR3 is TGTGCCAGCAGCCAAGAAGGGGGCGGCTCACCCCTCCACTTT. This translates into CASSQEGGGSPLHF. The rearrangement joins TRBV7-8 to TRBJ1-6, with 7 bases lining up with TRBD1. From germline, CDR1 is SGHVS and CDR2 FQNEAQ. The V gene end was trimmed by 5 bases and the J gene end by 10 bases; junction bases not matched to a gene: 8. The CDR3 runs to 14 residues.

The chain has TRBV10-3 and TRBJ1-1, with 7 bases matching TRBD1. V trimming: 6 bases; J trimming: 8 bases; junction bases outside the gene matches: 3. The V gene's germline CDR1 is ENHRY and CDR2 SYGVKD. This CDR3 is built from 11 residues. CDR3 coding DNA: TGTGCCATCAGCAGGGGGGTAGAAGCTTTCTTT. Translation gives CAISRGVEAFF.

The J gene is TRBJ2-5, the V gene TRBV2; 7 nucleotides match TRBD2. This CDR3 is built from 16 residues. From germline, CDR1 is SNHLY and CDR2 FYNNEI. V dropped 1 base and J dropped 4; count of bases not matched to a gene: 9. The CDR3 DNA sequence: TGTGCCAGCAGTGAAGGATTCGCGGGAGTGGGAGAGACCCAGTACTTC. Its protein product is CASSEGFAGVGETQYF. Variable domain in full (rest from reference TRBV2 and TRBJ2-5): EPEVTQTPSHQVTQMGQEVILRCVPISNHLYFYWYRQILGQKVEFLVSFYNNEISEKSEIFDDQFSVERPDGSNFTLKIRSTKLEDSAMYFCASSEGFAGVGETQYFGPGTRLLVL.

This clonotype has ten or more counts. This chain uses TRBV7-9 with TRBJ2-5; tentatively, D is TRBD1 or TRBD2 (5 bases each). Germline V gene lookup returns CDR1 SEHNR and CDR2 FQNEAQ (reference sequence). The CDR3 covers 14 residues. Trimming stripped 1 base from V and 5 bases from J, with 11 bases between. CDR3 in DNA: TGTGCCAGCAGCTTAGATCTGGGGACGGAGACCCAGTACTTC. Translating it yields CASSLDLGTETQYF. Full variable domain (remainder filled in from reference TRBV7-9 and TRBJ2-5): DTGVSQNPRHKITKRGQNVTFRCDPISEHNRLYWYRQTLGQGPEFLTYFQNEAQLEKSRLLSDRFSAERPKGSFSTLEIQRTEQGDSAMYLCASSLDLGTETQYFGPGTRLLVL.

This clonotype was observed a few times. The V gene is TRBV12-3 or TRBV12-4, the J gene TRBJ1-2, with 9 bases lining up with TRBD1. V lost 5 bases, J lost 3 bases, and 7 bases stayed unmatched. This CDR3 region has 15 residues. CDR3 sequence: CASSPQTGGDYGYTF. The DNA of the CDR3 is TGTGCCAGCAGTCCCCAGACAGGGGGGGACTATGGCTACACCTTC.

The genes are TRBV7-8 and TRBJ2-1; D is unresolved. CDR1 and CDR2 (germline): SGHVS, FQNEAQ. The germline V and J ends were trimmed by 5 bases and 6 bases, with 5 bases remaining between them. The CDR3 loop spans 11 amino acids. CDR3 residues: CASSLTNEQFF. CDR3 nucleotide sequence: TGTGCCAGCAGCCTAACCAATGAGCAGTTCTTC.